This TCR beta chain is from a study of T-cell reconstitution after alpha-beta-depleted transplantation in children. Regarding the study as a whole: The origin of alpha-beta T cells about two months after transplant was reportedly several hundred expanded graft clones. A year had passed since transplant, and T-cell counts and diversity by then came mostly from newly produced T cells. Some patients owed their high day-60 TCRbeta diversity to surviving recipient T cells and thymic progenitors.

Regarding this clonotype: What it binds is unknown.

It was with unique molecular identifiers that the TCRbeta library was prepared. TCRdb re-analysed the PCR reads in MiXCR, keeping a single row per CDR3 protein. This sample has more than 400,000 distinct CDR3 sequences; over 40% occur once, and the top ten carry around a quarter. Per the germline V gene, CDR1 is DFQATT and CDR2 is SNEGSKA (reference sequence). The V gene end was trimmed by 6 bases and the J gene end by 8 bases; junction bases not matched to a gene: 10. This CDR3 comprises 15 residues. The starting material was PBMCs, obtained before TCRalphabeta/CD19-depleted stem cell transplant. This TCR derives from a girl aged 2 to 9 with aplastic anemia, due to receive a stem cell transplant. J is TRBJ2-1 and V is TRBV20-1; 13 bases align to TRBD2. CDR3 DNA: TGCAGTGCCGCTACAGGACTAGCGGGAGACGATGAGCAGTTCTTC. It encodes CSAATGLAGDDEQFF.